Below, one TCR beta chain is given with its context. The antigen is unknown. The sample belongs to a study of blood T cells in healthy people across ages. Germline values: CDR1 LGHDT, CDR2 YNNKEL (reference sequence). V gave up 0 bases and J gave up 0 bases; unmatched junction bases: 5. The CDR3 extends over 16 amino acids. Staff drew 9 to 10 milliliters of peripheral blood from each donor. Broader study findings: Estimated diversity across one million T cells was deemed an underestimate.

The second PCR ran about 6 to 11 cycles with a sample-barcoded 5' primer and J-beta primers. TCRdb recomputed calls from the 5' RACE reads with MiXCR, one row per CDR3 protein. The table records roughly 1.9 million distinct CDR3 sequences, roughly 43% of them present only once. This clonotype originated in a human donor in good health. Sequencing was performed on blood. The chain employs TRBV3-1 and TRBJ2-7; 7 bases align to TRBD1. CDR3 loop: CASSQDRDRDSYEQYF. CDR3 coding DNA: TGTGCCAGCAGCCAAGATCGAGACAGGGACTCCTACGAGCAGTACTTC.